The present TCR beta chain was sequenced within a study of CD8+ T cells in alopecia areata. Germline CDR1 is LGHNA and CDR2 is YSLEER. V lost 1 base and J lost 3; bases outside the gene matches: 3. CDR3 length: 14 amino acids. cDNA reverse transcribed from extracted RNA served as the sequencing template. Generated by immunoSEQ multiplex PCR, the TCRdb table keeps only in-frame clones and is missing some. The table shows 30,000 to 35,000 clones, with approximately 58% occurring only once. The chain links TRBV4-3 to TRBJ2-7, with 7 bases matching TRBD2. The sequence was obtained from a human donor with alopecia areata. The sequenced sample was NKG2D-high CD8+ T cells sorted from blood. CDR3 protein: CASSQGRGNYEQYF. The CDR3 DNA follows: TGCGCCAGCAGCCAAGGGCGGGGGAACTACGAGCAGTACTTC.